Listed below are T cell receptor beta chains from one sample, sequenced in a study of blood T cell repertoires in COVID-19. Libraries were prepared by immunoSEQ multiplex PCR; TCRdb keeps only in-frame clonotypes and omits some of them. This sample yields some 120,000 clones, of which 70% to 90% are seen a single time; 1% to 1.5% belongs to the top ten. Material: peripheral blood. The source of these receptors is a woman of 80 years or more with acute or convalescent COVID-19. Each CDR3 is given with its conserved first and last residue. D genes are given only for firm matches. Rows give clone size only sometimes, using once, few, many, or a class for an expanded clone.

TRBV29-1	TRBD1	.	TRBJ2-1	CSAGQVHEQFF	TGCAGCGCCGGACAGGTCCATGAGCAGTTCTTC
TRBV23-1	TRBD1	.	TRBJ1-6	CASSQLPLRDRVTYNSPLHF	TGCGCCAGCAGTCAACTCCCCTTGCGGGACAGGGTGACTTATAATTCACCCCTCCACTTT
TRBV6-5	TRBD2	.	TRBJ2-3	CATLPGTSRTDTQYF	TGTGCCACCTTACCCGGGACTAGCCGCACAGATACGCAGTATTTT
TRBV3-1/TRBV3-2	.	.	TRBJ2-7	CASSLDSSYEQYF	TGTGCCAGCAGCCTTGACTCCTCCTACGAGCAGTACTTC
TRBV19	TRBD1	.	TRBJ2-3	CASSTGGALVDTQYF	TGTGCCAGTAGCACAGGGGGCGCTTTGGTAGATACGCAGTATTTT
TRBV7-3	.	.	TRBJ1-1	CASSQGAVNTEAFF	TGTGCCAGCAGCCAAGGGGCAGTGAACACTGAAGCTTTCTTT
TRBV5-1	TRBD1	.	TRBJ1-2	CASSDWTGIGYGYTF	TGCGCCAGCAGCGACTGGACAGGGATTGGCTATGGCTACACCTTC
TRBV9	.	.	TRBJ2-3	CASSVSGGRTDTQYF	TGTGCCAGCAGCGTATCGGGGGGCCGAACAGATACGCAGTATTTT
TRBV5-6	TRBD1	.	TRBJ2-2	CASSSDRGLTGELFF	TGTGCCAGCAGCTCGGACAGGGGGCTGACCGGGGAGCTGTTTTTT
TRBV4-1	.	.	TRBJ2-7	CASSQDPDRRYEQYF	TGCGCCAGCAGCCAAGATCCCGACCGGCGGTACGAGCAGTACTTC
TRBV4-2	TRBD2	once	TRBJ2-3	CASSPRLAGGSTDTQYF	TGTGCCAGCAGCCCTCGACTAGCGGGAGGGAGCACAGATACGCAGTATTTT
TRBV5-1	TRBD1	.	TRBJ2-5	CASSFGTARETQYF	TGCGCCAGCAGCTTCGGGACAGCCAGAGAGACCCAGTACTTC
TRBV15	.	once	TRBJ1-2	CATSRGTPGYGDGYTF	TGTGCCACCAGCAGAGGGACCCCAGGGTATGGTGATGGCTACACCTTC
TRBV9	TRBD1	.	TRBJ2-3	CASSTRTGGTDTQYF	TGTGCCAGCAGCACTCGGACAGGGGGCACAGATACGCAGTATTTT
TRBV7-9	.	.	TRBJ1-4	CASSLQGLNEKLFF	TGTGCCAGCAGCCTACAGGGCCTTAATGAAAAACTGTTTTTT
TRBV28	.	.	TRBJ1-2	CASSFPQGRGDGYTF	TGTGCCAGCAGTTTCCCCCAGGGGAGGGGGGATGGCTACACCTTC
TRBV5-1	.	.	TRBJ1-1	CASSLARGAEAFF	TGCGCCAGCAGCTTGGCGAGAGGCGCCGAAGCTTTCTTT
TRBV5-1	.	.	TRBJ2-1	CASRQGSYNEQFF	TGCGCCAGCAGACAGGGCTCCTACAATGAGCAGTTCTTC
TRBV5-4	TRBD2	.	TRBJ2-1	CASSLGLATYNEQFF	TGTGCCAGCAGCCTAGGACTAGCTACCTACAATGAGCAGTTCTTC